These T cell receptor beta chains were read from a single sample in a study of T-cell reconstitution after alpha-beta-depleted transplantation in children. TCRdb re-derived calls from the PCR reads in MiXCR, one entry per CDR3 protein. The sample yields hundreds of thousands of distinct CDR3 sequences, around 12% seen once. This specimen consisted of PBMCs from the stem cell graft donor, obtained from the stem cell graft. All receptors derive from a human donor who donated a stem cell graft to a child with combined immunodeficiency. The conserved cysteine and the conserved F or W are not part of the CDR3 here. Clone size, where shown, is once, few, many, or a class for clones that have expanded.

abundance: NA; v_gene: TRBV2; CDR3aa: ASSEGERSAYEQY
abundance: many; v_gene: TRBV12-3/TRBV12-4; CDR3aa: ASSLRGVMVSEAF
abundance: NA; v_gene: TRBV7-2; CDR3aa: ASSLGRDVVGQY
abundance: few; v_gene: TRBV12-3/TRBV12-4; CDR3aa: ASSKPLTGPQETQY
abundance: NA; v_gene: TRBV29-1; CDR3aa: SVSGRAPTGELF
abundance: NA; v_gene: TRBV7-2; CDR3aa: ASSLFAGTGEYNEQF
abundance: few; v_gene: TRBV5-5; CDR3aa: ASGSGGNEQF
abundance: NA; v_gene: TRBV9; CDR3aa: ASSAKGPRADGYT
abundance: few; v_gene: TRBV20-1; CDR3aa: SARAEGGGGSYEQY
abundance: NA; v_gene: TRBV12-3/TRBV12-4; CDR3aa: ASSQTGSGYT
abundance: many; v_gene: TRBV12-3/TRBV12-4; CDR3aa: ASSLLGEGGKPQH
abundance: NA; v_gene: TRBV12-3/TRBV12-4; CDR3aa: ASSPSGGRTYEQY
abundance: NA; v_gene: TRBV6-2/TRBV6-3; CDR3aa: ASSYSRVLNTEAF
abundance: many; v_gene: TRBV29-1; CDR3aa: SVASGGAPYNEQF
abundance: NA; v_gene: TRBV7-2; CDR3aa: ANSLGGYGNTIY
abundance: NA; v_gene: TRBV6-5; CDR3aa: ASSYGGGGGADNEQF
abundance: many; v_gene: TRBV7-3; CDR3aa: ASSLYASSYEQY
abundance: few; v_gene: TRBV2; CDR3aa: ASSEGEEGKNIQY
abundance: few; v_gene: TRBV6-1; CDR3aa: ASTPYSGANVLT
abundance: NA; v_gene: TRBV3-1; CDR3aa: ASCLQSGGPRGTDTQY
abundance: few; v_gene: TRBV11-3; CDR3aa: ASSHLNILETQY
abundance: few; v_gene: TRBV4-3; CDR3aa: ASSQGTGGGAYNEQF
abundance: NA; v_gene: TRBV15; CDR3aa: ATSIRDGPYEQY
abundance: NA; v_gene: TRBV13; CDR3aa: ASSSEGQRVSGNTIY
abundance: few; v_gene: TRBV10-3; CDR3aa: AIRTGLAGEADTQY
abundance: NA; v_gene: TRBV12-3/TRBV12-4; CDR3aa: ASSLLTGAPGTEAF
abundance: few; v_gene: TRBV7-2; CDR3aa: ASQKGASLNNEQF
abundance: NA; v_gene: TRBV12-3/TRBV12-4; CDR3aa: ASSFWVSNSGANVLT
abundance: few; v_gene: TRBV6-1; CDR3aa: ASRETASTDTQY
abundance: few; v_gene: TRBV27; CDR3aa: ASSFRAYNEQF
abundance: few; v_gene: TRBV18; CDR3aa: ASSPRTSGSGNEQF
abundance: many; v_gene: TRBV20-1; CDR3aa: SAEGWDRDQWGNQPQH
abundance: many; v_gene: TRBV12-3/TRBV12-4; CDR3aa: ASTKTVLHEQF
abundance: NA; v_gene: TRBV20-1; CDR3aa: SARNALRNEQF
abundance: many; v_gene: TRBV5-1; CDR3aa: ASSFVQGAQETQY
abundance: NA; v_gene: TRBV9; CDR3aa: ASSVAQGLHYGYT
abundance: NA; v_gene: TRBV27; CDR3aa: ASRKTGGPWGDSNQPQH
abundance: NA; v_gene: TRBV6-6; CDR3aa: ASSSGDIETQY
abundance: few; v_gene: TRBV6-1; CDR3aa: ASRRGRQNTEAF
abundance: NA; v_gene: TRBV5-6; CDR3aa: ASSRLAGGKNTGELF
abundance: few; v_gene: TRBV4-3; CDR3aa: ASSPMYPAGELF
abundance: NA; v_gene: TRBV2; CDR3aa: ASRTGNKNEQF
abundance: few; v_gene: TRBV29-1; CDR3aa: SVELAGDQETQY
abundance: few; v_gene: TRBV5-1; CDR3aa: ASSYTGDEQF
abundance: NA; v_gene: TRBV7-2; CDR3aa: ASSLRFYEQY
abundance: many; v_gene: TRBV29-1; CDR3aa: SAQSYEQY
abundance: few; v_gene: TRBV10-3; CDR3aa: AISESTGHQPQH
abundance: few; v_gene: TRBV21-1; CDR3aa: ASSGGERAYEQY
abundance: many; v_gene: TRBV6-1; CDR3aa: ASTRTGLGAKNIQY
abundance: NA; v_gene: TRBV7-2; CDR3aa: ASSWGLTPENTEAF
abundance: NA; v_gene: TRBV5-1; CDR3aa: ASSLVVGRANYGYT